Listed here are 13 T cell receptor beta chains from one sample, sequenced in a study of cytomegalovirus exposure and HLA in healthy donors (dated by TCRdb to about 2017). Library preparation was by the immunoSEQ multiplex PCR assay. For the multiplex PCR, a mixture combining 60 forward primers for TCR Vbeta segments and 13 reverse primers for TCR Jbeta segments was used. TCRdb's version of the immuneACCESS table is confined to in-frame rearrangements and falls short of the full clone set. An unresolved V gene accounts for under half of the shortfall where checked; the remainder is of unknown origin. Within this sample are around 100,000 clones, with over 80% of them counted one time only. The ten largest clones add up to more than 3% of the sample. The specimen sequenced was PBMCs. The receptors come from a female donor in good health and CMV-seropositive.

The chain is built from TRBV11-2 and TRBJ2-2; no definite D call. The length of the CDR3 is 17 residues. Trimming left V 0 bases short and J 1 base short, with 12 bases between. CDR1 SGHAT and CDR2 FQNNGV come from the germline V gene. The CDR3 region has the DNA TGTGCCAGCAGCTTAGATTATCGGTCAGGGAACACCGGGGAGCTGTTTTTT. It specifies CASSLDYRSGNTGELFF.

V gene TRBV9 combines with J gene TRBJ1-4; a weak D match, TRBD1 (6 bases). There are 15 residues in the CDR3. Germline values: CDR1 SGDLS, CDR2 YYNGEE. Trimming shortened V by 4 bases and J by 7 bases, and 17 bases separated the two germline ends. The CDR3 sequence: CASSSSGGGLEKLFF. CDR3 bases: TGTGCCAGCAGCTCTAGCGGTGGGGGGCTTGAAAAACTGTTTTTT.

The genes are TRBV27 and TRBJ1-6; D ambiguous. Trimming stripped 5 bases from V and 0 bases from J, with 17 bases between. This CDR3 contains 18 residues. Per germline, CDR1 MNHEY and CDR2 SMNVEV (reference sequence). The CDR3 DNA sequence: TGTGCCAGCAGTGGGTCGGACTTCTGGAGCTCCTATAATTCACCCCTCCACTTT. Translating it yields CASSGSDFWSSYNSPLHF.

This clone was recorded only once. This chain uses TRBV5-1 with TRBJ2-2; the D gene is possibly TRBD2 (6 bases). The CDR3 loop spans 16 amino acids. The V end was cut by 4 bases, the J end by 0 bases, with 13 bases between. CDR1 SGHRS and CDR2 YFSETQ come from the germline V gene. CDR3 in amino acids: CASSLGSLANTGELFF. In nucleotides, the CDR3 is TGCGCCAGCAGCCTCGGGAGCCTAGCGAACACCGGGGAGCTGTTTTTT.

The J gene is TRBJ2-1, the V gene TRBV28; D perhaps matches TRBD2 (6 bases). Germline V gene lookup returns CDR1 MDHEN and CDR2 SYDVKM. CDR3 length equals 14 residues. V lost 2 bases and J lost 8, with 13 bases in between. CDR3 amino acids: CASSLPGVYDEQFF. The CDR3 DNA reads TGTGCCAGCAGTTTACCGGGAGTTTATGATGAGCAGTTCTTC.

The CDR3 DNA reads TGTGCCAGTAGTATAATAGGGGACATCGGCTACGAGCAGTACTTC. As protein: CASSIIGDIGYEQYF. J is TRBJ2-5 and V is TRBV19; D perhaps matches TRBD1 (6 bases). The tail of the sequence fits TRBJ2-7 better, so the J call may be wrong. The CDR3 sequence is 15 residues long. From germline, CDR1 is LNHDA and CDR2 SQIVND (reference sequence).

This clone was seen more than once but under ten times. The V gene is TRBV6-4, the J gene TRBJ1-5; D not resolved. V was trimmed by 9 bases and J by 0 bases, leaving 18 bases between them. CDR3 size: 16 residues. Germline CDR1 reads MRHNA; CDR2 reads SNTAGT. For the CDR3, the DNA is TGTGCCAGGCCGACCGGGATTCCTTATAGCAATCAGCCCCAGCATTTT. It translates to CARPTGIPYSNQPQHF.

The genes are TRBV7-2 and TRBJ1-1; D gene unclear. Germline CDR1 is SGHTA and CDR2 is FQGNSA. V was trimmed by 2 bases and J by 1 base, leaving 17 bases between them. The CDR3 length is 17 residues. The CDR3 sequence is CASSLLSGAMGNTEAFF. The DNA of the CDR3 is TGTGCCAGCAGCTTATTGTCGGGTGCGATGGGGAACACTGAAGCTTTCTTT. Full variable domain (missing parts from reference TRBV7-2 and TRBJ1-1): GAGVSQSPSNKVTEKGKDVELRCDPISGHTALYWYRQSLGQGLEFLIYFQGNSAPDKSGLPSDRFSAERTGGSVSTLTIQRTQQEDSAVYLCASSLLSGAMGNTEAFFGQGTRLTVV.

This chain joins TRBV11-3 and TRBJ2-2, with D possibly TRBD1 on 5 matching bases. V lost 3 bases and J 1 base, leaving 9 bases between the germline ends. The CDR3 consists of 15 residues. From germline, CDR1 is SGHNT and CDR2 YENEEA. The CDR3 reads CASSLNGQNTGELFF. The CDR3, as DNA: TGTGCCAGCAGCTTGAACGGACAGAACACCGGGGAGCTGTTTTTT.

The chain combines TRBV4-1 with TRBJ2-7; 8 bases line up with TRBD1. The CDR3 runs 16 residues. V lost 4 bases to trimming and J lost 2 bases; unmatched junction nucleotides: 10. The germline gives CDR1 MGHRA, CDR2 YSYEKL. CDR3 DNA sequence: TGCGCCAGCAGCCCGCGGCCCAGGGGGCCCACCTACGAGCAGTACTTC. It yields the protein CASSPRPRGPTYEQYF.

The V and J genes are TRBV12-5 and TRBJ1-2, with D possibly matching TRBD1 (5 bases). This CDR3 has 15 residues. Trimming cost V 1 base and J 11 bases, with 20 bases left between them. Germline V gene sequence: CDR1 LGHNT, CDR2 FRNRAP. Here the CDR3 reads CASGLGGQGPVGYTF. The CDR3 DNA reads TGTGCTAGTGGTTTGGGTGGGCAGGGCCCCGTCGGATACACCTTC.

The rearrangement joins TRBV11-2 to TRBJ2-2; no clear D. V lost 1 base and J lost 5, with 14 bases in between. The CDR3 loop spans 16 amino acids. The germline gives CDR1 SGHAT, CDR2 FQNNGV. The CDR3 nucleotides read TGTGCCAGCAGCTTAGTTGTTGTGACACCGACCGGGGAGCTGTTTTTT. Protein product: CASSLVVVTPTGELFF.

This chain links TRBV11-2 with TRBJ1-2, with D perhaps matching TRBD1 (5 bases). This CDR3 comprises 15 residues. Trimming stripped 5 bases from V and 4 bases from J, with 17 bases between. CDR1 is SGHAT, CDR2 FQNNGV, per germline. This chain's CDR3 is CASSPAGLPIYGYTF. The DNA of the CDR3 is TGTGCCAGCAGCCCAGCGGGACTCCCCATCTATGGCTACACCTTC.